This TCR beta chain was identified in a study of monozygotic twins with inflammatory bowel disease. A total RNA quantity of around 3,700 ng went into each TCR library. TCRdb reworked the 5' RACE reads into one entry per CDR3 protein, no DNA. The specimen's table records 300,000 to 350,000 distinct CDR3 sequences. Findings of the study overall: Whereas healthy co-twins had higher TCRbeta diversity (inverse Simpson), IBD patients had lower diversity.

The germline V gene encodes CDR1 LNHNV and CDR2 YYDKDF (reference sequence). The CDR3 contains 15 residues. On this clonotype itself: What it binds is unknown.

This chain connects TRBV15 to TRBJ2-5; TCRdb outputs TRBD2, but without DNA this stays unchecked. This TCR derives from a human donor with ulcerative colitis or Crohn's disease, or a healthy co-twin of an affected twin (not recorded which). Sequencing input: blood. The CDR3 region is CATSRDKGLQETQYF. Full variable domain (remainder filled in from reference TRBV15 and TRBJ2-5): DAMVIQNPRYQVTQFGKPVTLSCSQTLNHNVMYWYQQKSSQAPKLLFHYYDKDFNNEADTPDNFQSRRPNTSFCFLDIRSPGLGDTAMYLCATSRDKGLQETQYFGPGTRLLVL.